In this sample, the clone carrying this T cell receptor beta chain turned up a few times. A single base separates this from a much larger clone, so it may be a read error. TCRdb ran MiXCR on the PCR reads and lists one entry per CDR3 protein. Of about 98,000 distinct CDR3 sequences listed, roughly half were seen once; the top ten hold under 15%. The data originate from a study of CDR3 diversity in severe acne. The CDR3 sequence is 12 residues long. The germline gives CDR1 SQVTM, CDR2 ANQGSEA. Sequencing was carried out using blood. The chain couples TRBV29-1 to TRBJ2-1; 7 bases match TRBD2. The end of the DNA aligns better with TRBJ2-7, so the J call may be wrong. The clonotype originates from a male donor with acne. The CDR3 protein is CSPGASGNEQYF. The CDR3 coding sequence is TGCAGCCCTGGCGCTAGCGGAAATGAGCAGTACTTC.